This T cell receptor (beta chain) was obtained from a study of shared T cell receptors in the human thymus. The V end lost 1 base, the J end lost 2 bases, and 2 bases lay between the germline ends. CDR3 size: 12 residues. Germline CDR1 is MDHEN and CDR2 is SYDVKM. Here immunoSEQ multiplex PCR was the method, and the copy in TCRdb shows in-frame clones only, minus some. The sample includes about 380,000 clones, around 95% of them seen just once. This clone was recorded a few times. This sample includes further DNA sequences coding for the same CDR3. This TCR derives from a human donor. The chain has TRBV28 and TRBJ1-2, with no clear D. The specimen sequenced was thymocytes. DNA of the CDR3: TGTGCCAGCAGTTTATACAACTATGGCTACACCTTC. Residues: CASSLYNYGYTF.